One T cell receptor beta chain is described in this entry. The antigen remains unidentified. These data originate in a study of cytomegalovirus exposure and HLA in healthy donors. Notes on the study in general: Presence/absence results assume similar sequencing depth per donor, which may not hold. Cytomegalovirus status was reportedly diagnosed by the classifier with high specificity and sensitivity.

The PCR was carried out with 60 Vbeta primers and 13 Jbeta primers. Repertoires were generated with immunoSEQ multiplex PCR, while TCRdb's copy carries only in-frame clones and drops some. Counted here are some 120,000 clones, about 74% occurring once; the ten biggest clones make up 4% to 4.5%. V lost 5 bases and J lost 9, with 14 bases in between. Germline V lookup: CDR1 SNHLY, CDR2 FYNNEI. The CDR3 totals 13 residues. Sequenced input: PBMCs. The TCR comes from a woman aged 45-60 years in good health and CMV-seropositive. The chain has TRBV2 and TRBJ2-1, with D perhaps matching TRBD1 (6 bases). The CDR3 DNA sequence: TGTGCCAGCAGTTTACAGGGTTACGCTGAGCAGTTCTTC. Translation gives CASSLQGYAEQFF.